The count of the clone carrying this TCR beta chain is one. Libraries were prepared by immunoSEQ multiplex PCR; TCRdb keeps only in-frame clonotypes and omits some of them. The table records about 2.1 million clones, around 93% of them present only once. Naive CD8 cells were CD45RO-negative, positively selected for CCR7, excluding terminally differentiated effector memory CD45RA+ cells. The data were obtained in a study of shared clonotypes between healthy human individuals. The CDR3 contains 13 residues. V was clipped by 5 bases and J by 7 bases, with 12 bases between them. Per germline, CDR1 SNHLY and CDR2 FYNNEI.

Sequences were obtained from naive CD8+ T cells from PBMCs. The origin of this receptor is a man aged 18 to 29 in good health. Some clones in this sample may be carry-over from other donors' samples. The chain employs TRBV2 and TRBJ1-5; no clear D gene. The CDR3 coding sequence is TGTGCCAGCAGTTCCGACCTTCGACAGCCCCAGCATTTT. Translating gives CASSSDLRQPQHF. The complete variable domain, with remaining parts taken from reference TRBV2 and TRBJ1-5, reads EPEVTQTPSHQVTQMGQEVILRCVPISNHLYFYWYRQILGQKVEFLVSFYNNEISEKSEIFDDQFSVERPDGSNFTLKIRSTKLEDSAMYFCASSSDLRQPQHFGDGTRLSIL.